A selection of T cell receptor beta chains follows, all from one sample in a study of shared clonotypes between healthy human individuals. Sequenced by immunoSEQ multiplex PCR; TCRdb stores in-frame clones only, minus some. This table has millions of clones, more than 90% appearing once. Source material: naive CD4+ T cells sorted from blood. Every receptor here comes from a man aged 18-30 years in good health. Each CDR3 is given with its conserved first and last residue. D genes are given only for firm matches.

D | J | length | V | CDR3
NA | TRBJ1-4 | 16 | TRBV18 | CASSPRQTATNEKLFF
TRBD1 | TRBJ2-3 | 14 | TRBV30 | CAWNLDRGKDTQYF
TRBD1 | TRBJ1-1 | 14 | TRBV27 | CASIRTGMNTEAFF
TRBD1 | TRBJ2-7 | 15 | TRBV7-2 | CASSLGDRGIYEQYF
TRBD2 | TRBJ2-1 | 16 | TRBV4-1 | CASSQDVAGGQVEQFF
NA | TRBJ1-1 | 14 | TRBV19 | CASSPEGVGTEAFF
NA | TRBJ1-5 | 13 | TRBV10-1 | CASSENRDQPQHF
NA | TRBJ1-1 | 18 | TRBV28 | CASTSILTRRVTDTEAFF
NA | TRBJ2-3 | 13 | TRBV27 | CASSLGVTDTQYF
TRBD1 | TRBJ1-3 | 15 | TRBV5-4 | CASSSGGASGNTIYF
TRBD1 | TRBJ1-2 | 17 | TRBV2 | CARRPGIGGGEGYGYTF
NA | TRBJ2-4 | 14 | TRBV11-2 | CASSSLMGGNIQYF
NA | TRBJ1-2 | 18 | TRBV11-2 | CASSSKTQEKRLLYGYTF
TRBD1 | TRBJ1-5 | 16 | TRBV19 | CASSSQSTGGNQPQHF
TRBD2 | TRBJ2-1 | 15 | TRBV19 | CASSDSGGVYNEQFF
NA | TRBJ1-2 | 14 | TRBV30 | CAWSARKFNYGYTF
NA | TRBJ2-5 | 15 | TRBV29-1 | CSVDKRGWMGETQYF
TRBD2 | TRBJ2-3 | 20 | TRBV4-1 | CASSQTPAGGILRGTDTQYF
TRBD1 | TRBJ2-7 | 15 | TRBV23-1 | CASSQSGTGEYEQYF
NA | TRBJ2-1 | 14 | TRBV5-1 | CASSPPHAYNEQFF
TRBD1 | TRBJ2-7 | 13 | TRBV30 | CACTDRAPYEQYF
TRBD1 | TRBJ1-2 | 15 | TRBV6-5 | CASSSPGQGDYGYTF
NA | TRBJ1-1 | 14 | TRBV14 | CASSQDRGKAEAFF
NA | TRBJ1-3 | 13 | TRBV9 | CASSQGSGNTIYF
NA | TRBJ1-5 | 16 | TRBV16 | CASSRHQGVSNQPQHF
TRBD1 | TRBJ1-4 | 14 | TRBV6-5 | CASNAQGTNEKLFF
NA | TRBJ1-5 | 18 | TRBV19 | CASTERRGLQIGNQPQHF